The present TCR beta chain was sequenced within a study of OX40 agonist ivuxolimab in advanced cancers. On the study more broadly: Treatment received earlier with anti-PD-1, anti-PD-L1 or anti-CTLA-4 agents was allowed, and roughly 40% had some. Partial responses were seen in three patients, one with hepatocellular carcinoma and two with cutaneous melanoma. Whole-study findings and limits: Undetermined was the antigen specificity of the expanded peripheral T cells. There was clonal expansion of CD4+ and CD8+ blood T cells by week 6 at 0.1 to 3.0 mg/kg.

The CDR3 is 12 residues long. V was clipped by 5 bases and J by 8 bases; unmatched bases: 3. Germline assignment: CDR1 MDHEN and CDR2 SYDVKM. In regard to this clone: Its antigen is not known.

Produced via immunoSEQ multiplex PCR; TCRdb's table is partial and in-frame only. The sample has about 69,000 clones, about 80% seen once; the top ten hold 2% to 2.5%. The TCR comes from an adult with an advanced solid tumor such as melanoma, head and neck, liver or kidney cancer. The sequencing used CD4+ or CD8+ T cells sorted from blood, collected in a trial of the OX40 agonist ivuxolimab. This chain links TRBV28 with TRBJ2-1; 7 nucleotides match TRBD1. Here the CDR3 reads CASSVTGYEQFF. The CDR3 DNA follows: TGTGCCAGCAGTGTGACAGGGTATGAGCAGTTCTTC.